Presented here are 29 T cell receptor beta chains from one specimen sequenced in a study of T cell changes during pregnancy in multiple sclerosis (dated by TCRdb to between 2018 and 2021). The method was the immunoSEQ multiplex PCR assay. What TCRdb holds here is the immuneACCESS table cut down to in-frame rearrangements. Part of the clones is not present; checked against another copy, under half of the missing clones reflect an unresolved V gene, and the others are unexplained. The sample has 15,000 to 20,000 clones on record, around 87% of them singletons. Jointly, the top ten make up about 13% of the sample. Sequencing was performed on CD8+ T cells from peripheral blood mononuclear cells, taken in the third trimester of pregnancy. These receptor sequences come from a female donor in good health, enrolled as a control in a pregnancy study.

The chain is built from TRBV9 and TRBJ2-2; 7 bases agree with TRBD2. Germline CDR1 is SGDLS and CDR2 is YYNGEE. This CDR3 is built from 17 residues. J was trimmed by 0 bases and V by 3 bases; bases with no gene match: 8. CDR3 coding DNA: TGTGCCAGCAGCGGCCCTAGCGGCTTCGCGAACACCGGGGAGCTGTTTTTT. Protein product: CASSGPSGFANTGELFF.

Relative to its sample, this clone is medium-sized. This sequence joins TRBV27 and TRBJ1-2; D perhaps matches TRBD1 (6 bases). Germline CDR1 and CDR2: MNHEY and SMNVEV (reference sequence). Trimming left V 5 bases short and J 4 bases short, with 17 bases between. The CDR3 is 15 amino acids. Here the CDR3 DNA reads TGTGCCAGCAGTATAGCCTTCACAGGGACCTATGGCTACACCTTC. This translates into CASSIAFTGTYGYTF.

This rearrangement joins TRBV28 to TRBJ1-5, with D possibly being TRBD1 (6 bases). V was cut by 4 bases and J by 2 bases, with 9 bases left in between. CDR1 and CDR2 (germline): MDHEN, SYDVKM. CDR3 length equals 14 residues. Written as DNA, the CDR3 is TGTGCCAGCAGTTCTCCAGGGGGCAATCAGCCCCAGCATTTT. Its protein is CASSSPGGNQPQHF. Full variable domain (rest looked up from reference TRBV28 and TRBJ1-5): DVKVTQSSRYLVKRTGEKVFLECVQDMDHENMFWYRQDPGLGLRLIYFSYDVKMKEKGDIPEGYSVSREKKERFSLILESASTNQTSMYLCASSSPGGNQPQHFGDGTRLSIL.

J is TRBJ1-1 and V is TRBV6-6, with TRBD1 matching over 8 bases. There are 14 residues in the CDR3. CDR1 and CDR2 (germline): MNHNY, SVGAGI (reference sequence). The ends lost 2 bases at V and 10 bases at J; junction bases unmatched: 9. CDR3 coding DNA: TGTGCCAGCAGTTACGCGACAGGGGATGGGGGAGCTTTCTTT. Translating it yields CASSYATGDGGAFF.

The V call is TRBV19, the J call TRBJ1-1, with 10 bases lining up with TRBD1. Germline lookup yields CDR1 LNHDA and CDR2 SQIVND (reference sequence). The CDR3 is 14 residues long. Trimming cost V 5 bases and J 3 bases; bases outside gene matches: 3. CDR3 DNA: TGTGCCAGTAGTTCCGGGACAGGGGACACTGAAGCTTTCTTT. Protein product: CASSSGTGDTEAFF.

The rearrangement uses TRBV5-8 and TRBJ2-7; D possibly corresponds to TRBD1 (6 bases). Germline CDR1 is SGHTS and CDR2 is YDEGEE. Deletions cut 6 bases from V and 3 bases from J, with 13 bases between. There are 13 residues in the CDR3. In DNA, the CDR3 is TGTGCCAGCACCCCAGGGGTGGACTACGAGCAGTACTTC. It specifies CASTPGVDYEQYF.

This clone is categorized as medium-sized. CDR3 in amino acids: CASSLIHREYEQYF. CDR3 nucleotides: TGTGCCAGCAGCTTGATTCACAGGGAGTACGAGCAGTACTTC. The chain couples TRBV5-6 to TRBJ2-7; possibly TRBD1 for D (6 bases). Per the germline V gene, CDR1 is SGHDT and CDR2 is YYEEEE. This CDR3 is 14 amino acids long. The V gene lost 1 base and the J gene lost 4 bases, with 12 bases spanning the gap. The full variable domain, its missing parts supplied by reference TRBV5-6 and TRBJ2-7, is DAGVTQSPTHLIKTRGQQVTLRCSPKSGHDTVSWYQQALGQGPQFIFQYYEEEERQRGNFPDRFSGHQFPNYSSELNVNALLLGDSALYLCASSLIHREYEQYFGPGTRLTVT.

V and J are TRBV19 and TRBJ2-1; 10 bases fit TRBD2. This CDR3 has 15 residues. V trimming: 2 bases; J trimming: 8 bases; junction bases outside the gene matches: 6. In germline, CDR1 is LNHDA, CDR2 SQIVND (reference sequence). The CDR3 nucleotides are TGTGCCAGTAGTATATCCAGCGGGAGGGTCCATGAGCAGTTCTTC. Its translation is CASSISSGRVHEQFF. Full variable domain (remainder filled in from reference TRBV19 and TRBJ2-1): DGGITQSPKYLFRKEGQNVTLSCEQNLNHDAMYWYRQDPGQGLRLIYYSQIVNDFQKGDIAEGYSVSREKKESFPLTVTSAQKNPTAFYLCASSISSGRVHEQFFGPGTRLTVL.

This clone was seen more than once but under ten times. This chain uses TRBV29-1 with TRBJ1-3; D is possibly TRBD1 (5 bases). V gave up 7 bases and J gave up 4 bases, with 14 bases separating them. The CDR3 consists of 13 residues. The V gene's germline CDR1 is SQVTM and CDR2 ANQGSEA. The chain's CDR3 is CSASTGAGNTIYF. The CDR3 coding sequence is TGCAGCGCTTCTACAGGTGCAGGAAACACCATATATTTT.

The CDR3 sequence: CASIQDTGYTF. DNA of the CDR3: TGTGCCAGCATACAGGACACAGGATACACCTTC. This chain links TRBV6-1 with TRBJ1-2; TRBD1 might be the D (5 bases). The V gene's germline CDR1 is MNHNS and CDR2 SASEGT. The CDR3 length is 11 residues. The V gene lost 7 bases and the J gene lost 11 bases, with 14 bases spanning the gap.

This sequence joins TRBV28 and TRBJ2-3; D unclear. Trimming pared 5 bases from V and 6 bases from J, leaving 9 bases between. The CDR3 has 12 amino acids. The germline CDR1 and CDR2 sequences are MDHEN and SYDVKM. For the CDR3, the DNA is TGTGCCAGCAGTCTAGTTCTGGATACGCAGTATTTT. It translates to CASSLVLDTQYF.

The chain has TRBV27 and TRBJ2-3, with TRBD2 as a possible D gene (7 bases). V was trimmed by 7 bases and J by 2 bases, leaving 13 bases between them. CDR1 is MNHEY and CDR2 is SMNVEV in the germline V gene (reference sequence). The CDR3 runs to 14 residues. CDR3 region: CASTWGGPTDTQYF. Written as DNA, the CDR3 is TGTGCCAGCACCTGGGGGGGCCCCACAGATACGCAGTATTTT.

CDR3 protein: CASSLGAGGQFF. CDR3 bases: TGTGCCAGCAGCTTAGGGGCAGGGGGACAGTTCTTC. The chain couples TRBV11-2 to TRBJ2-1, with 7 bases lining up with TRBD1. This CDR3 contains 12 residues. Germline lookup yields CDR1 SGHAT and CDR2 FQNNGV. The junction had 4 bases not matched to a gene; V was cut back by 1 base and J by 13 bases.

The chain has TRBV19 and TRBJ1-2, with TRBD1 identical over 11 bases. The germline V gene has CDR1 LNHDA and CDR2 SQIVND (reference sequence). V lost 10 bases to trimming and J lost 11 bases; unmatched junction nucleotides: 6. The CDR3 totals 11 residues. The CDR3 here is CAIRTGGEYTF. CDR3 bases: TGTGCCATCCGGACAGGGGGCGAGTACACCTTC.

The chain employs TRBV11-3 and TRBJ2-1; 7 nucleotides align to TRBD2. The CDR3 is 15 residues long. Germline loops: CDR1 SGHNT, CDR2 YENEEA. After removal of 1 base from V and 0 bases from J, the junction contained 0 bases not matched to a gene. CDR3 in amino acids: CASSLGGGSYNEQFF. The CDR3 DNA reads as TGTGCCAGCAGCTTAGGGGGGGGCTCCTACAATGAGCAGTTCTTC.

In its sample, this clone ranks as large. Other DNA sequences from this sample encode an identical CDR3 as well. The chain recombines TRBV4-2 with TRBJ2-1; D unclear. The CDR3 has 12 residues. Looked up from germline, CDR1 is LGHNA and CDR2 is YNFKEQ. V lost 2 bases, J lost 5 bases, and 4 bases lay in between. CDR3 nucleotides: TGTGCCAGCAGCCAAAGCGACAATGAGCAGTTCTTC. This gives the protein CASSQSDNEQFF.

This chain uses TRBV29-1 with TRBJ1-2, with TRBD1 identical over 9 bases. Germline V lookup: CDR1 SQVTM, CDR2 ANQGSEA. This CDR3 comprises 13 residues. J lost 8 bases, V lost 7 bases, and 11 bases had no gene match. CDR3 in amino acids: CSAGTGSLYGYTF. The DNA of the CDR3 is TGCAGCGCCGGGACAGGGTCCCTCTACGGCTACACCTTC.

The J gene is TRBJ2-3, the V gene TRBV29-1, with 10 bases that match TRBD1. CDR1 and CDR2 from the germline V gene are SQVTM and ANQGSEA. The CDR3 totals 15 residues. Trimming at V came to 3 bases and at J to 4 bases, leaving 7 bases not matched to a gene. CDR3 in amino acids: CSVDPGQGRSDTQYF. The CDR3 nucleotides read TGCAGCGTTGACCCGGGACAGGGGCGATCAGATACGCAGTATTTT.

The gene calls are TRBV7-7 and TRBJ2-1; TRBD2 matches 7 bases. The CDR3 extends over 16 amino acids. The J segment lost 4 bases and the V segment lost 2 bases, leaving 8 bases of the junction unmatched. CDR1 and CDR2 (germline): SSHAT, FNYEAQ (reference sequence). The CDR3 is CASSLSVGGFYNEQFF. CDR3 nucleotide sequence: TGTGCCAGCAGCTTAAGTGTGGGGGGGTTTTACAATGAGCAGTTCTTC.

The chain is built from TRBV27 and TRBJ2-7; 10 bases fit TRBD2. In germline, CDR1 is MNHEY, CDR2 SMNVEV (reference sequence). V trimming: 0 bases; J trimming: 2 bases; junction bases outside the gene matches: 13. The CDR3 is 19 residues long. The CDR3 sequence is CASSLSPSGRVPSPYEQYF. The CDR3 coding sequence is TGTGCCAGCAGTTTATCTCCTAGCGGGAGAGTGCCCTCCCCCTACGAGCAGTACTTC.

The rearrangement links TRBV7-8 to TRBJ2-7, with D unresolved. V was cut by 6 bases and J by 4 bases, with 13 bases left in between. The CDR3 consists of 13 residues. Looked up from germline, CDR1 is SGHVS and CDR2 is FQNEAQ. The CDR3: CASRKTSTYEQYF. CDR3 DNA: TGTGCCAGCAGGAAGACAAGTACGTACGAGCAGTACTTC.

The gene calls are TRBV5-1 and TRBJ1-2, with D possibly being TRBD1 (6 bases). This CDR3 has 14 amino acids. V gave up 2 bases and J gave up 1 base, with 9 bases separating them. CDR1 is SGHRS, CDR2 YFSETQ, per germline. The CDR3 nucleotides read TGCGCCAGCAGCTTCGACAGGCTTAACTATGGCTACACCTTC. Its protein product is CASSFDRLNYGYTF.

The V and J genes are TRBV5-4 and TRBJ1-1; D is possibly TRBD1 (5 bases). CDR1 is SGHNT and CDR2 is YYREEE in the germline V gene (reference sequence). The CDR3 has 14 amino acids. V was shortened by 0 bases and J by 5 bases, with 11 bases between the two germline ends. The CDR3 DNA sequence: TGTGCCAGCAGCTTGGTTGACAGAGTTACTGAAGCTTTCTTT. Its translation: CASSLVDRVTEAFF. The variable domain in full, with the rest retrieved from reference TRBV5-4 and TRBJ1-1, is ETGVTQSPTHLIKTRGQQVTLRCSSQSGHNTVSWYQQALGQGPQFIFQYYREEENGRGNFPPRFSGLQFPNYSSELNVNALELDDSALYLCASSLVDRVTEAFFGQGTRLTVV.

This clone is medium-sized within its sample. The chain recombines TRBV18 with TRBJ2-1; TRBD2 agrees at 8 bases. Losses at the gene ends were 5 bases for V and 0 bases for J; bases not matched to a gene: 3. Germline CDR1 reads KGHSH; CDR2 reads LQKENI. The CDR3 has 15 residues. The CDR3 nucleotides read TGTGCCAGCTCATTAGCGGGATACTCCTACAATGAGCAGTTCTTC. Protein: CASSLAGYSYNEQFF.

The gene calls are TRBV6-6 and TRBJ2-3, with D perhaps matching TRBD1 (7 bases). Looked up from germline, CDR1 is MNHNY and CDR2 is SVGAGI (reference sequence). Trimming took off 5 bases at V and 5 bases at J, with 17 bases between the two ends. The CDR3 spans 15 residues. The CDR3 loop is CASSPRRGPGDTQYF. The CDR3 coding sequence is TGTGCCAGCAGTCCCCGGAGGGGGCCGGGAGATACGCAGTATTTT.

This sequence joins TRBV7-6 and TRBJ1-2; the D is unclear. The germline gives CDR1 SGHVS, CDR2 FNYEAQ. The CDR3 contains 14 residues. Trimming took 0 bases from V and 0 from J, leaving 5 bases between them. The CDR3 region is CASSLAGPNYGYTF. The DNA for the CDR3 is TGTGCCAGCAGCTTAGCCGGTCCTAACTATGGCTACACCTTC.

The chain carries TRBV21-1 and TRBJ1-1; no DNA check was done on the table's D call, TRBD1. TRBV21-1 is a known pseudogene. This CDR3 is built from 15 residues. CDR3 DNA sequence: TGTGCCAGCATATCGCGGACAGGGGTGGCCACTGAAGCTTTCTTT. The encoded protein is CASISRTGVATEAFF.

This clone was detected once. The chain links TRBV27 to TRBJ2-7, with a possible D match to TRBD1 (5 bases). Germline V lookup: CDR1 MNHEY, CDR2 SMNVEV (reference sequence). V dropped 5 bases and J dropped 0 bases, with 14 bases sitting between them. The CDR3 consists of 15 residues. The chain's CDR3 is CASSARSTVSYEQYF. As DNA, the CDR3 is TGTGCCAGCAGTGCCCGATCGACAGTCTCCTACGAGCAGTACTTC.

This sequence joins TRBV19 and TRBJ2-7; perhaps TRBD1 as D (6 bases). The CDR3 is 12 amino acids. Trimming removed 6 bases at V and 5 bases at J, with 11 bases between. Germline assignment: CDR1 LNHDA and CDR2 SQIVND (reference sequence). The CDR3 loop is CASRTGGNEQYF. The CDR3 nucleotides read TGTGCCAGTAGGACAGGAGGTAACGAGCAGTACTTC.